A single TCR beta chain is shown here with its context. The sample comes from a study of a mutant IDH1 vaccine in newly diagnosed glioma. Sequenced by immunoSEQ multiplex PCR; TCRdb stores in-frame clones only, minus some. The sample includes approximately 54,000 clones, about four fifths of them seen just once. The CDR3 spans 17 residues. In germline, CDR1 is SGHTA, CDR2 FQGNSA. Trimming cost V 2 bases and J 7 bases; bases outside gene matches: 6. As to time point: baseline, week 1 (first vaccination visit). Indicated treatment: pre-vaccination baseline after standard-of-care therapy. The rearrangement joins TRBV7-2 to TRBJ2-2, with 14 positions matching TRBD2. The TCR sequence derives from a man younger than 35 with glioma. The sequences come from PBMCs, collected from a glioma patient treated with radiotherapy, temozolomide or both. CDR3 protein: CASSLPRLAGGLGELFF. CDR3 coding DNA: TGTGCCAGCAGCTTACCCCGACTAGCGGGAGGGCTCGGGGAGCTGTTTTTT. Filled out from reference TRBV7-2 and TRBJ2-2, the complete variable domain reads GAGVSQSPSNKVTEKGKDVELRCDPISGHTALYWYRQSLGQGLEFLIYFQGNSAPDKSGLPSDRFSAERTGGSVSTLTIQRTQQEDSAVYLCASSLPRLAGGLGELFFGEGSRLTVL.